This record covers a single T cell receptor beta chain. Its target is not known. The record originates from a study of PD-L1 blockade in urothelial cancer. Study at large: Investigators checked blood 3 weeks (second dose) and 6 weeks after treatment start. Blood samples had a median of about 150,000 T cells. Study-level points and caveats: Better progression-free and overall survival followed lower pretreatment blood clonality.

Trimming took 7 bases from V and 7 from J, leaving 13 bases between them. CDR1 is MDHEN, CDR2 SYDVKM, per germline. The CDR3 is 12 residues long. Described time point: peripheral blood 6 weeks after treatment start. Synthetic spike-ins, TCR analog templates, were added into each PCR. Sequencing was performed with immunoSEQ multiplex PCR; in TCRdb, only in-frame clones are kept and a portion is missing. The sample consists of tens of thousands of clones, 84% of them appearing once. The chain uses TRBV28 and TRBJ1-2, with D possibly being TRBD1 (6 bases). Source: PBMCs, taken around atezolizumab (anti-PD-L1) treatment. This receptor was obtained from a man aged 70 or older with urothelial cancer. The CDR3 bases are TGTGCCAGCAACATACAGGGTGGTGGCTACACCTTC. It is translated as CASNIQGGGYTF.